This paragraph covers one T cell receptor beta chain sequence. Antigen: not known. These data are taken from a study of radiotherapy plus CTLA-4 blockade in lung cancer. General study points: Response was reportedly best predicted by early blood T cell clone dynamics, with interferon-beta.

The CDR3 loop spans 15 amino acids. CDR1 and CDR2 (germline): ENHRY, SYGVKD. Trimming took 3 bases from V and 2 from J, leaving 11 bases between them. TCRdb keeps only in-frame clones here, not all; method: immunoSEQ multiplex PCR. This repertoire shows tens of thousands of clones, approximately 86% found once; its top ten account for over 15%. Sample: peripheral blood, taken from a patient treated with radiotherapy plus ipilimumab. J is TRBJ1-5 and V is TRBV10-3; D is unclear. This TCR was sampled from a human donor with non-small cell lung cancer that progressed on radiotherapy plus ipilimumab. The CDR3 DNA reads as TGTGCCATCAGTGAACTCCTCGGGGGCAATCAGCCCCAGCATTTT. Translated: CAISELLGGNQPQHF.